The 27 T cell receptor beta chains below were found in one sample sequenced in a study of T cells in women clearing cervical HPV infection. The assay was immunoSEQ multiplex PCR, and TCRdb's table has in-frame clones only and misses some. This table lists 35,000 to 45,000 clones. Material for sequencing was blood buffy coat. All receptors derive from a woman between 18 and 70 years old with a cervical HPV16 infection that either progressed to CIN3+ or cleared (not recorded which).

Worth noting for this clone: The CDR3 end lies 3 residues beyond the end of the read and is filled in from the germline J gene. V and J are TRBV5-1 and TRBJ1-2, with 7 positions matching TRBD1. The V segment lost 3 bases and the J segment 3 bases; nucleotides outside the gene matches: 5. Germline CDR1 reads SGHRS; CDR2 reads YFSETQ. The CDR3 runs 14 residues. The CDR3 DNA, read in part, is TGCGCCAGCAGCTGGACAACAGGGGACTATGGC. The encoded protein is CASSWTTGDYG. The whole CDR3 is CASSWTTGDYGYTF.

Note on this clone: The read ends 3 residues early relative to the CDR3; the germline J gene fills the gap. The V and J genes are TRBV29-1 and TRBJ1-2; TRBD1 might be the D (6 bases). CDR1 SQVTM and CDR2 ANQGSEA come from the germline V gene. The CDR3 runs 13 residues. V lost 0 bases to trimming and J lost 6 bases, with 11 bases between them. The CDR3 region is CSVEEVAGDGYTF. The covered CDR3 bases are TGCAGCGTTGAAGAGGTAGCAGGGGATGGC.

For this clone: The read stops 3 residues short of the end of the CDR3; the missing end is completed from the germline J gene. This sequence joins TRBV7-2 and TRBJ2-7, with a tentative D call TRBD2 (6 bases). The V end was cut by 5 bases, the J end by 6 bases, with 11 bases between. This CDR3 spans 12 amino acids. Germline V gene sequence: CDR1 SGHTA, CDR2 FQGNSA. The CDR3 reads CASSPYGGEQYF. The CDR3 bases that were read are TGTGCCAGCAGCCCCTACGGGGGCGAG.

Note on this clone: The sequenced fragment ends 3 residues before the CDR3 boundary, so the rest is inferred from the germline J gene. The same CDR3 is also encoded by other DNA sequences in this sample. V gene TRBV2 combines with J gene TRBJ1-6; D not certain. CDR1 and CDR2 from the germline V gene are SNHLY and FYNNEI. This CDR3 has 13 amino acids. V lost 8 bases to trimming and J lost 0 bases, with 5 bases between them. The part of the CDR3 DNA that was read is TGTGCCAGCTCCTCCTCCTATAATTCACCC. Amino acids: CASSSSYNSP. The CDR3 in full is CASSSSYNSPLHF.

The CDR3 spells CASSPTVWGNTEAFF. Partial CDR3 DNA: TGTGCCAGTAGTCCGACAGTCTGGGGAAACACTGAA. This chain uses TRBV19 with TRBJ1-1; D is possibly TRBD1 (5 bases). The read halts 3 residues ahead of the CDR3 end, with the missing end drawn from the germline J gene. The CDR3 consists of 15 residues. V gave up 5 bases and J gave up 2 bases, with 15 bases separating them. Germline CDR1 LNHDA, CDR2 SQIVND (reference sequence).

About this clone: The CDR3 goes on 3 residues after the read ends, and that part is filled in from the germline J gene. V and J are TRBV20-1 and TRBJ1-5; D is uncertain. V was pared by 6 bases and J by 4 bases, with 16 bases between. The V gene's germline CDR1 is DFQATT and CDR2 SNEGSKA (reference sequence). This CDR3 region has 14 residues. The part of the CDR3 DNA that was read is TGCAGTGCAAAGTCAGATAATGCTAATCAGCCC. Its translation is CSAKSDNANQP. The CDR3 in full is CSAKSDNANQPQHF.

Worth noting for this clone: The DNA ends 3 residues before the CDR3 does, and the rest of the CDR3 is filled in from the germline J gene. The chain combines TRBV10-3 with TRBJ1-3; 7 bases are shared with TRBD1. The CDR3 loop spans 13 amino acids. Looked up from germline, CDR1 is ENHRY and CDR2 is SYGVKD. This CDR3 is CAISESQRDSIYF. Partial CDR3 DNA: TGTGCCATCAGTGAGTCGCAAAGGGACAGC.

Comment on this clone: The read terminates 3 residues ahead of where the CDR3 ends, so the germline J gene completes it. The rearrangement uses TRBV5-5 and TRBJ2-2; D remains ambiguous. In germline, CDR1 is SGHKS, CDR2 YYEKEE (reference sequence). V lost 4 bases, J lost 6 bases, and 10 bases lay in between. CDR3 length: 13 amino acids. The sequenced CDR3 bases are TGTGCCAGCAGCCCTCACGCGGCCGGGGAG. It encodes CASSPHAAGE. The whole CDR3 sequence is CASSPHAAGELFF.

A note on this clone: The read halts 3 residues ahead of the CDR3 end, with the missing end drawn from the germline J gene. The rearrangement joins TRBV7-6 to TRBJ2-7; D is uncertain. V lost 5 bases and J 2 bases, leaving 16 bases between the germline ends. Germline CDR1 and CDR2: SGHVS and FNYEAQ. The CDR3 contains 15 residues. CDR3 DNA (partial): TGTGCCAGCAGCCCCCCGGCTCTAGGCCCCTACGAG. Amino acid sequence: CASSPPALGPYE. In full, the CDR3 reads CASSPPALGPYEQYF.

The CDR3 bases that were read are TGTGCCAGCAGTCCGAGACAGCGCTCCTACGAG. This codes for CASSPRQRSYE. The full CDR3 protein reads CASSPRQRSYEQYF. The rearrangement links TRBV6-2 or TRBV6-3 to TRBJ2-7; TRBD1 might be the D (5 bases). The CDR3 is cut off 3 residues early in the read; its end comes from the germline J gene. V was cut by 5 bases and J by 0 bases, with 11 bases left in between. Germline lookup yields CDR1 MNHEY and CDR2 SVGEGT. The CDR3 contains 14 residues.

To note about this clone: The read falls 3 residues short of the CDR3 end, and the missing part is taken from the germline J gene. This rearrangement joins TRBV20-1 to TRBJ1-3; 10 bases are a match to TRBD1. This CDR3 has 14 residues. V lost 5 bases, J lost 4 bases, and 5 bases stayed unmatched. Looked up from germline, CDR1 is DFQATT and CDR2 is SNEGSKA (reference sequence). CDR3 DNA, as far as it was read: TGCAGTGCTCGAGGACAGGGGGTGGGAAACACC. Protein sequence: CSARGQGVGNT. The full CDR3 protein reads CSARGQGVGNTIYF.

For this clone: The sequenced fragment ends 3 residues before the CDR3 boundary, so the rest is inferred from the germline J gene. The rearrangement uses TRBV10-3 and TRBJ1-1; TRBD1 matches at 9 bases. CDR3 length: 15 residues. V gave up 7 bases and J gave up 5 bases; unmatched junction bases: 11. CDR1 ENHRY and CDR2 SYGVKD come from the germline V gene. CDR3 DNA, as far as it was read: TGTGCCATCACCAGCGGACAGGGGAGGGATACTGAA. Translating it yields CAITSGQGRDTE. The CDR3 reads in full as CAITSGQGRDTEAFF.

Concerning this clone itself: The CDR3 goes on 3 residues after the read ends, and that part is filled in from the germline J gene. V is TRBV5-6 and J is TRBJ2-1; 7 positions agree with TRBD1. The CDR3 has 15 amino acids. The germline V gene encodes CDR1 SGHDT and CDR2 YYEEEE. V lost 4 bases to trimming and J lost 5 bases; unmatched junction nucleotides: 9. The sequenced CDR3 bases are TGTGCCAGCAGCCACACTCAGGGGGTTGACAATGAG. Its protein product is CASSHTQGVDNE. The CDR3 in full is CASSHTQGVDNEQFF. Variable domain in full (rest from reference TRBV5-6 and TRBJ2-1): DAGVTQSPTHLIKTRGQQVTLRCSPKSGHDTVSWYQQALGQGPQFIFQYYEEEERQRGNFPDRFSGHQFPNYSSELNVNALLLGDSALYLCASSHTQGVDNEQFFGPGTRLTVL.

To note about this clone: The sequence runs out 3 residues before the end of the CDR3; the remainder is reconstructed from the germline J gene. The chain couples TRBV20-1 to TRBJ2-7; no reliable D call. CDR1 and CDR2 (germline): DFQATT, SNEGSKA (reference sequence). The CDR3 loop spans 11 amino acids. Trimming removed 3 bases from V and 4 bases from J, with 7 bases in between. The part of the CDR3 DNA that was read is TGCAGTGCTAGTGAAGGTTACGAG. Encoded protein: CSASEGYE. The entire CDR3 protein is CSASEGYEQYF.

Points on this clone: The CDR3 end falls 3 residues outside the read, so it is completed with the germline J gene. The chain links TRBV5-5 to TRBJ2-5; no definite D call. CDR1 is SGHKS, CDR2 YYEKEE, per germline (reference sequence). V gave up 0 bases and J gave up 5 bases, with 8 bases separating them. The CDR3 is made up of 13 amino acids. The CDR3 loop reads CASSLEGWETQYF. The part of the CDR3 DNA that was read is TGTGCCAGCAGCTTGGAAGGGTGGGAGACC.

As regards this clone: The sequenced fragment ends 3 residues before the CDR3 boundary, so the rest is inferred from the germline J gene. The gene calls are TRBV5-5 and TRBJ2-3, with 7 positions matching TRBD1. CDR1 is SGHKS, CDR2 YYEKEE, per germline (reference sequence). CDR3 length: 14 amino acids. The CDR3 sequence is CASSRGTVQETQYF. The CDR3 bases that were read are TGTGCCAGCAGCCGTGGGACAGTTCAAGAGACG.

The sequenced CDR3 bases are TGTGCCAGTAGTATTGAGACAGGGGCCTACGAG. Protein product: CASSIETGAYE. The entire CDR3 protein is CASSIETGAYEQYF. V usage is TRBV19 and J usage is TRBJ2-7, with TRBD1 matching 8 bases. The DNA ends 3 residues before the CDR3 does, and the rest of the CDR3 is filled in from the germline J gene. CDR3 length: 14 amino acids. Germline V gene lookup returns CDR1 LNHDA and CDR2 SQIVND (reference sequence). With 3 bases clipped from V and 2 bases from J, the junction kept 3 bases outside the gene matches.

Points on this clone: The sequenced fragment ends 3 residues before the CDR3 boundary, so the rest is inferred from the germline J gene. V is TRBV7-9 and J is TRBJ2-4; possibly TRBD2 for D (6 bases). CDR3 length: 14 residues. Germline CDR1 and CDR2: SEHNR and FQNEAQ (reference sequence). The sequenced part of the CDR3 DNA is TGTGCCAGCAGCTTGGAGGGATTTTGGCGGGGT. Its protein product is CASSLEGFWRG. Given in full, the CDR3 is CASSLEGFWRGQYF.

With regard to this clone: The DNA ends 3 residues before the CDR3 does, and the rest of the CDR3 is filled in from the germline J gene. The chain is built from TRBV5-6 and TRBJ2-7, with D maybe TRBD1 (6 bases). This CDR3 is built from 12 residues. The V end lost 0 bases, the J end lost 5 bases, and 6 bases lay between the germline ends. CDR1 and CDR2 from the germline V gene are SGHDT and YYEEEE. CDR3 DNA (partial): TGTGCCAGCAGCTTGGACAGGGACGAG. Translating gives CASSLDRDE. The full CDR3 protein is CASSLDRDEQYF.

As concerns this clone: The read ends 3 residues before the CDR3 terminus; that terminus is restored from the germline J gene. J is TRBJ2-7 and V is TRBV11-2, with 12 positions matching TRBD1. J gave up 5 bases and V 4 bases, and 6 bases lay outside the gene matches. The CDR3 length is 15 residues. Germline CDR1 SGHAT, CDR2 FQNNGV. This CDR3 is CASSSPRDRGHEQYF. The sequenced part of the CDR3 DNA is TGTGCCAGCAGCTCACCGAGGGACAGGGGGCACGAG.

For this clone: Sequencing ends 3 residues short of the CDR3 end; the germline J gene provides the rest. V usage is TRBV6-1 and J usage is TRBJ1-2, with unresolved D. The germline V gene has CDR1 MNHNS and CDR2 SASEGT. The CDR3 runs to 13 residues. V was pared by 2 bases and J by 2 bases, with 6 bases between. The part of the CDR3 DNA that was read is TGTGCCAGCAGTGAAAGGCAGAACTATGGC. It encodes CASSERQNYG. The full CDR3 protein is CASSERQNYGYTF.

Notes on this clone: The read halts 3 residues ahead of the CDR3 end, with the missing end drawn from the germline J gene. The rearrangement uses TRBV14 and TRBJ1-1; D call uncertain. This CDR3 has 16 residues. From germline, CDR1 is SGHDN and CDR2 FVKESK. With 8 bases removed from V and 3 bases from J, the gap between germline ends came to 22 bases. The covered CDR3 bases are TGTGCCAGCTCGCGGATAGGAGGCTCCCTCGACACTGAA. Its translation is CASSRIGGSLDTE. The entire CDR3 sequence reads CASSRIGGSLDTEAFF.

This CDR3 reads CASRDWTSTDTQYF. The DNA read from the CDR3 is TGTGCCAGCAGAGACTGGACTAGCACAGATACG. This rearrangement joins TRBV27 to TRBJ2-3; D possibly corresponds to TRBD2 (5 bases). The read ends 3 residues early relative to the CDR3; the germline J gene fills the gap. V dropped 6 bases and J dropped 0 bases, with 10 bases sitting between them. In germline, CDR1 is MNHEY, CDR2 SMNVEV (reference sequence). The CDR3 is 14 residues long.

As concerns this clone: The CDR3 end lies 3 residues beyond the end of the read and is filled in from the germline J gene. This chain joins TRBV30 and TRBJ1-4, with D tentatively TRBD1 (5 bases). The length of the CDR3 is 13 residues. Trimming stripped 1 base from V and 8 bases from J, with 11 bases between. CDR1 and CDR2 (germline): GTSNPN, SVGIG (reference sequence). The part of the CDR3 DNA that was read is TGTGCCTGGAGTGGCCAGGGTTTGGAAAAA. Protein sequence: CAWSGQGLEK. The CDR3, in full, reads CAWSGQGLEKLFF.

With regard to this clone: The CDR3 extends 3 residues past the end of the read, so its final part is completed from the germline J gene. The rearrangement links TRBV7-6 to TRBJ1-4, with TRBD1 matching 9 bases. Trimming removed 1 base from V and 6 bases from J; junction bases left unmatched: 3. Germline lookup yields CDR1 SGHVS and CDR2 FNYEAQ. This CDR3 is 15 amino acids long. Here the CDR3 reads CASSLETGGDEKLFF. CDR3 DNA (partial): TGTGCCAGCAGCTTAGAGACAGGGGGGGATGAAAAA.

Points on this clone: The read terminates 3 residues before the CDR3 end, so the remaining end is supplied by the germline J gene. The rearrangement joins TRBV5-1 to TRBJ2-3; 8 bases match TRBD1. Germline CDR1 is SGHRS and CDR2 is YFSETQ. The CDR3 length is 16 residues. Trimming cost V 0 bases and J 8 bases; bases outside gene matches: 11. CDR3 in amino acids: CASSLAGGDGGSTQYF. The sequenced part of the CDR3 DNA is TGCGCCAGCAGCTTGGCAGGGGGCGACGGTGGCAGTACG.

Comment on this clone: The CDR3 end is not reached by the read, which stops 3 residues before it; the germline J gene fills it in. The chain links TRBV7-9 to TRBJ2-4; 7 nucleotides agree with TRBD2. The V gene's germline CDR1 is SEHNR and CDR2 FQNEAQ (reference sequence). The CDR3 sequence is 10 residues long. CDR3 sequence: CAAGVDGQYF. CDR3 DNA, as far as it was read: TGTGCCGCGGGGGTTGATGGT. The full variable domain, with the rest looked up from reference TRBV7-9 and TRBJ2-4, is DTGVSQNPRHKITKRGQNVTFRCDPISEHNRLYWYRQTLGQGPEFLTYFQNEAQLEKSRLLSDRFSAERPKGSFSTLEIQRTEQGDSAMYLCAAGVDGQYFGAGTRLSVL.